The present T cell receptor beta chain was sequenced within a study of blood T cells in healthy people across ages. There are 13 residues in the CDR3. Between the trimmed V and J ends, which lost 3 bases and 6 bases, there was a span of 11 bases. Germline assignment: CDR1 MGHDK and CDR2 SYGVNS. A sample-barcoded 5' primer and a J-beta primer mix were used in a second PCR of roughly 6 to 12 cycles. A template-switch adaptor with 12 random nucleotides tagged each cDNA molecule. TCRdb recomputed calls from the 5' RACE reads with MiXCR, one row per CDR3 protein. Here the sample spans 1.2 million to 1.5 million distinct CDR3 sequences, roughly 60% being singletons.

The sequence was obtained from a man between 18 and 29 years old in good health. The chain recombines TRBV25-1 with TRBJ1-2, with a tentative D call TRBD1 (6 bases). Sequenced material: blood. CDR3 loop: CASSDYRVNGYTF. The CDR3, as DNA: TGTGCCAGCAGTGACTACAGGGTCAATGGCTACACCTTC.